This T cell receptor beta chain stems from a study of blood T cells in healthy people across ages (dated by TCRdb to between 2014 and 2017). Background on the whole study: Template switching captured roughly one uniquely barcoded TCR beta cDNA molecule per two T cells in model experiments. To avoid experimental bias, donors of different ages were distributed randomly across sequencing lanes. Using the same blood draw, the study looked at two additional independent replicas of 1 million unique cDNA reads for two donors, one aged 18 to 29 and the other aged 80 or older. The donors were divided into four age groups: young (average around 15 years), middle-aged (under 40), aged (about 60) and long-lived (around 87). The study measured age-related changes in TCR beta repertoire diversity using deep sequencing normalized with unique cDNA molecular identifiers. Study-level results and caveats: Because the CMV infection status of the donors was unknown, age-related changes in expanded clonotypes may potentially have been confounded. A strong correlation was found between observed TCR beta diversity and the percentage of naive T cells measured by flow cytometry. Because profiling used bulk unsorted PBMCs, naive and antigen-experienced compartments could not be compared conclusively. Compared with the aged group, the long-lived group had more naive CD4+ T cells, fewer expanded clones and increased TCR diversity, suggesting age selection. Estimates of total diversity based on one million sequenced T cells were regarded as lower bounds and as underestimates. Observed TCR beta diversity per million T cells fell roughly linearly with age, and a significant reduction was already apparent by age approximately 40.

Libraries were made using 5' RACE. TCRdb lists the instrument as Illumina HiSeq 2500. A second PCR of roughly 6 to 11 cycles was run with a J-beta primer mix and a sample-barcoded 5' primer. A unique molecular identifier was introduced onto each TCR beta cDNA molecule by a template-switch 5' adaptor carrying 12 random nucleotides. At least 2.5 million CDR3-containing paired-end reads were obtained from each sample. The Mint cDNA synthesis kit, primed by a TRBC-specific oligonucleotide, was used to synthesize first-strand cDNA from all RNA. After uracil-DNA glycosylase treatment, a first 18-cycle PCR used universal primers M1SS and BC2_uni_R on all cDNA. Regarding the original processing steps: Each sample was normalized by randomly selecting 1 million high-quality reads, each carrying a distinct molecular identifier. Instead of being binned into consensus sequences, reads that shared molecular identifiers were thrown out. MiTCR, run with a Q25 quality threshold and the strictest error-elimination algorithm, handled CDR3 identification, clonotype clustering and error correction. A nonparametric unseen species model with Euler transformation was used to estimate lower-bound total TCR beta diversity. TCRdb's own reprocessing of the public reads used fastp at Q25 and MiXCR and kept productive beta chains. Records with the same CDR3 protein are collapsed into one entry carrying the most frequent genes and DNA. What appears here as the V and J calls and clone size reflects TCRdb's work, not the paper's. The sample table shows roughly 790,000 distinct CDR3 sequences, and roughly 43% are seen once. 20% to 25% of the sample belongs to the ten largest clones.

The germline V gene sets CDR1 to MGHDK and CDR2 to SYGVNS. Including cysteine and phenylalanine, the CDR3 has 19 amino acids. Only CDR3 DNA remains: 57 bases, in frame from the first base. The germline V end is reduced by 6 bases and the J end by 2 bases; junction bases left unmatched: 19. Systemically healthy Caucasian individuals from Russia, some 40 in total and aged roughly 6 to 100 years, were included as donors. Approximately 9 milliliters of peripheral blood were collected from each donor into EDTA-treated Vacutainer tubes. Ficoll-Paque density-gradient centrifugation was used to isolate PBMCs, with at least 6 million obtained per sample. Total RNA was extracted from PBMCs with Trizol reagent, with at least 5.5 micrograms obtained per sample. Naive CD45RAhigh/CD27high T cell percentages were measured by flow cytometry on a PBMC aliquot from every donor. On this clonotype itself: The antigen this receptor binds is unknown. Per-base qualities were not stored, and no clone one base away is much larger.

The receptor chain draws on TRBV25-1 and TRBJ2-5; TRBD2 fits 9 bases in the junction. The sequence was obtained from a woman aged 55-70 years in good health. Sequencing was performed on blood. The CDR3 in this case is CASSGPGETSGSHQETQYF. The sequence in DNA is TGTGCCAGCAGCGGCCCGGGGGAGACTAGCGGTTCTCATCAAGAGACCCAGTACTTC.